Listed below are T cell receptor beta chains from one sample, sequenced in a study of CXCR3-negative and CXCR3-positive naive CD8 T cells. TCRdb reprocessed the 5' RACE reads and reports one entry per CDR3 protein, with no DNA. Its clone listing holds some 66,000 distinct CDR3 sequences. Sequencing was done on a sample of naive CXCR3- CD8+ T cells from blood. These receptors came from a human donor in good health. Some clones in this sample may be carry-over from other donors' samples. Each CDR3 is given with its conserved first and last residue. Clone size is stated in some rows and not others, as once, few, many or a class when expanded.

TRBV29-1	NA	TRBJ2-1	CSVETPRGEQFF
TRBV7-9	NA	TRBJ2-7	CASSLHGTSGSDEQYF
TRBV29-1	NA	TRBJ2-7	CSVLDSYEQYF
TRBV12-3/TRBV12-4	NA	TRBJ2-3	CASSSRTSGIITDTQYF
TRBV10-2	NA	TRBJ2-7	CASSEGGGPHEQYF
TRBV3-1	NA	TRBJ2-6	CASSDRRGSGANVLTF
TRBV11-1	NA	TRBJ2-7	CASSPYPPVSGSTATSYEQYF
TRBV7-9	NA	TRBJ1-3	CASSSLQRGNTIYF
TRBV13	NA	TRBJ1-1	CASNSMRGPNTEAFF
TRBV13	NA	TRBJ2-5	CASGGDRETQYF
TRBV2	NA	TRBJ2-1	CASSDEGEQFF
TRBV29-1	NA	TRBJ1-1	CSVDAGTMNTEAFF
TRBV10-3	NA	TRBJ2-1	CAITTGGLNEQFF
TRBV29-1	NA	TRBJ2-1	CSVEKRGPNEQFF
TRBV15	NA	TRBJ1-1	CATSGDPDRGITEAFF
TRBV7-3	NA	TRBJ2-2	CASSLRSGGGAGTGELFF
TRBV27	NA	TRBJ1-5	CASSFGVGKPQHF
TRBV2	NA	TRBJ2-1	CASRGAGEQFF
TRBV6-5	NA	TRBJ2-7	CASKAGTGAYEQYF
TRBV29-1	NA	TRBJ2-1	CSVGASGSSGALRFF
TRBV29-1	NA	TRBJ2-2	CSVSGGSAGELFF
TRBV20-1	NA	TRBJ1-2	CSAGRPGGADGYTF
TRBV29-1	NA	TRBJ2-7	CSAGQTNYEQYF
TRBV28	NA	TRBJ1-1	CASRESSLRIAEAFF
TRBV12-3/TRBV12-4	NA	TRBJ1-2	CASSGSLAFYGYTF
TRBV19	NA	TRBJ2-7	CASSISAGSYEQYF
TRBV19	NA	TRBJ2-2	CASTPRLEIPGELFF
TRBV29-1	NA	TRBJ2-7	CSVEKRRGESYF
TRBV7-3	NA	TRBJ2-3	CASSSLGGRDTQYF
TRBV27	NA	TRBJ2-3	CASSPAGGPGDTQYF
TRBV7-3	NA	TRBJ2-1	CASSSSGGAYNEQFF
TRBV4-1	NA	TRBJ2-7	CASSQFRANYEQYF
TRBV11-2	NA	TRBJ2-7	CASSVGGGRDGYEQYF
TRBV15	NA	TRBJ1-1	CATSSEPEGMNTEAFF
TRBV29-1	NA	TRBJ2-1	CSVDGSGGADEQFF
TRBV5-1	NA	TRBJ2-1	CASSWTAGNEQFF
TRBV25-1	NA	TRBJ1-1	CASSTGVRTEAFF
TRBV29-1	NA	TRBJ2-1	CSVWGEGEQFF
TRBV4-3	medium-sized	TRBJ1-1	CASSQDLQGSIWNTEAFF
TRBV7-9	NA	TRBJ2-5	CASSRQGIQETQYF
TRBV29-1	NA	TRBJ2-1	CSVEGANEQFF
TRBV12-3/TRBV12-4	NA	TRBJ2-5	CASRRGPPGWETQYF
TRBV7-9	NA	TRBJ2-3	CASSPTGDFTDTQYF
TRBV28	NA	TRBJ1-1	CASSPGRISGAEAFF
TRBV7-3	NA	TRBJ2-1	CASSSTGLAGDEQFF
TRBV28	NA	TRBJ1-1	CASSFPLLKGNTEAFF
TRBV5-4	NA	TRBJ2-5	CASSPDRNYQETQYF
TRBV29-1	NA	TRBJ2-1	CSVEESGNEQFF
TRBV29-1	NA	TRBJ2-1	CSVAQGAYNEQFF
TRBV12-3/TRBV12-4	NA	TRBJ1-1	CASSPTEPGNTEAFF
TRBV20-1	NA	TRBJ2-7	CSARGTGGTYEQYF
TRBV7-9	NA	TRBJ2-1	CASSLVYAGHYNEQFF
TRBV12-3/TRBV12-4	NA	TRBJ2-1	CASTHNNEQFF